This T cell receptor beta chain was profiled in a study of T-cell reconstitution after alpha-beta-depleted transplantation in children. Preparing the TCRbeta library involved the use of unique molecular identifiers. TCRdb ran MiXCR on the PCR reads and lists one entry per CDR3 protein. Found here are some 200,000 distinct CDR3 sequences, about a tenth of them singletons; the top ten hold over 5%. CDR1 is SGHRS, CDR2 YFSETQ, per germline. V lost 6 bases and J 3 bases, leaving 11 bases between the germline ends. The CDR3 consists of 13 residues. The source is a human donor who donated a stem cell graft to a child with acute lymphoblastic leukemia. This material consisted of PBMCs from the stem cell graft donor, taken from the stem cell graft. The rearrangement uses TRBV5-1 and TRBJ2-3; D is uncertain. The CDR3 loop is CASTPGNTDTQYF. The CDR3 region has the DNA TGCGCCAGCACCCCTGGGAATACAGATACGCAGTATTTT.